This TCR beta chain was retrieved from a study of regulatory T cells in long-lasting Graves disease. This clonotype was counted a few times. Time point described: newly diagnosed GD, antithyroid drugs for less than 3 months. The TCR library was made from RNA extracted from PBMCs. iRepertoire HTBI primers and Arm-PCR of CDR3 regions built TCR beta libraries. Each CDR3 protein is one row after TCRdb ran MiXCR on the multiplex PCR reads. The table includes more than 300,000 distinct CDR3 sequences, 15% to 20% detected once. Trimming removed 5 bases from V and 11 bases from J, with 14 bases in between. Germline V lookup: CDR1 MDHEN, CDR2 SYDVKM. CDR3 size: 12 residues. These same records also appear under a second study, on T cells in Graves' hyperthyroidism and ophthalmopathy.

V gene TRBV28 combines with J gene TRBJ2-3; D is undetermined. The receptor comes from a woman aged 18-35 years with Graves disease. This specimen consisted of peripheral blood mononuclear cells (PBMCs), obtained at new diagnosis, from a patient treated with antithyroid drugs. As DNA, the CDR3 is TGTGCCAGCAGTGATAAGGACCGAGAGCAGTATTTT. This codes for CASSDKDREQYF.